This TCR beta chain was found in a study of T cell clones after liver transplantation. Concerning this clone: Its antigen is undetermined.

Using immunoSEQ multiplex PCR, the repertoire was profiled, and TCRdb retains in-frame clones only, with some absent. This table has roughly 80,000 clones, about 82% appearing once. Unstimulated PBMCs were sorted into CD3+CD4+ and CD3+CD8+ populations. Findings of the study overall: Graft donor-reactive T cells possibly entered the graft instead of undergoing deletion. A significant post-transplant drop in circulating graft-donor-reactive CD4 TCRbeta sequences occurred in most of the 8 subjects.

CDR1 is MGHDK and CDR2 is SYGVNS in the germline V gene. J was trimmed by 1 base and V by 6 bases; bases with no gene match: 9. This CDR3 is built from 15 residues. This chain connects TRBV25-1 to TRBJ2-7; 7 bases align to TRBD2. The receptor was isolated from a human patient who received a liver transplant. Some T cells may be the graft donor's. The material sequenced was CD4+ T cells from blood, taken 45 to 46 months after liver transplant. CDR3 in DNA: TGTGCCAGCAGGGGAGGGAAGGCTGCTTCCTACGAGCAGTACTTC. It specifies CASRGGKAASYEQYF.